This entry describes one T cell receptor beta chain. Its antigen is unknown. This record comes from a study of cytomegalovirus exposure and HLA in healthy donors. Looking at the study overall: Researchers found that approximately 80% of under 450 genotyped donors fell within the Caucasian-associated ancestry cluster. Study-wide results and caveats: In an earlier analysis, productive rearrangement rates for most beta V segments clustered near 87% or 30%. High specificity and sensitivity for cytomegalovirus status were reported for the classifier.

The ends lost 4 bases at V and 1 base at J; junction bases unmatched: 4. The germline V gene encodes CDR1 LNHNV and CDR2 YYDKDF (reference sequence). CDR3 size: 15 residues. PCR used 60 Vbeta primers and 13 Jbeta primers. TCRdb's table, derived via immunoSEQ multiplex PCR, lists solely in-frame clones and lacks some. The sample shows roughly 160,000 clones, around three quarters of them seen only once. Specimen: PBMCs. This chain joins TRBV15 and TRBJ2-7; 10 bases agree with TRBD1. This TCR derives from a man aged 30-40 years in good health and CMV-seropositive. The CDR3 loop reads CATSTDRGRSYEQYF. The CDR3 nucleotides are TGTGCCACCAGCACCGACAGGGGGCGGTCCTACGAGCAGTACTTC.